This T cell receptor (beta chain) was observed in a study of T cell responses to AZD1222 COVID-19 vaccine. Study-level findings and limits: Vaccine-associated CD4 TCRs ranged over spike, dominating at 160-218 and 743-854. The donors showed a predominance of white British ancestry and of females, with possible underestimation of clonal diversity. Just 5 to 7 people given AZD1222 tested seropositive at baseline.

On this clone: The antigen is undetermined.

Libraries were prepared by immunoSEQ multiplex PCR; TCRdb keeps only in-frame clonotypes and omits some of them. Of about 100,000 clones in the sample, 88% were seen once. The CDR3 consists of 18 residues. The V and J ends lost 2 bases and 2 bases respectively, with 22 bases between them. Per germline, CDR1 SGHTA and CDR2 FQGNSA. Sequenced here: peripheral blood, sampled on day 0 of AZD1222 vaccination. The source is an adult in good health. The chain joins TRBV7-2 to TRBJ2-7, with D perhaps TRBD1 (6 bases). The CDR3 DNA follows: TGTGCCAGCAGCTTATACTTGGCAGCGCAGGGGAATACCTACGAGCAGTACTTC. Translation gives CASSLYLAAQGNTYEQYF.